This T cell receptor (beta chain) was recovered during a study of T cell responses to AZD1222 COVID-19 vaccine (dated by TCRdb to the early 2020s). In terms of the full investigation: TCR sequencing was performed for 233 trial participants, of whom about 210 were given two doses of AZD1222 and around 25 were given two doses of MenACWY control vaccine. Trial participants were enrolled by age into 18-55, 56-69 and 70-plus year subgroups, with roughly 150, 30 and 60 TCR-sequenced participants respectively. What the study reported, not specific to this receptor: Vaccine-associated CD4 TCRs spanned the whole spike protein, with dominant responses in regions 160-218 and 743-854. Because no samples from the day 14 peak response were available, repertoires could be characterized only after the peak T cell response. The 56-69-year group was small, and its depth increase did not reach significance, likely because of low power. Conclusions about previously exposed vaccinees are limited because only six or seven AZD1222 recipients were SARS-CoV-2 seropositive at baseline. Most participants were white British and females outnumbered males, and the authors suggested that clonal diversity may have been underestimated. After two AZD1222 doses, spike-specific TCR breadth and depth were significantly higher than at day 0 and than in MenACWY recipients. Reportedly, almost half of the unique spike-specific TCRs recognized epitopes lying outside the regions that are mutated in the B.1.351 and B.1.1.7 variants.

Of note for this clone: Its antigen is still unknown. It has no much larger one-base neighbor in the sample; base qualities were not kept.

The time point tag for this specimen amounts to: about 28 days (+/-7) after the second vaccine dose. AZD1222 recipients given second doses at about 4 weeks or at about 12 weeks were pooled, since spike-specific TCR depth and breadth were not found to differ between the two schedules. Vaccinee samples came from UK trials COV001 and COV002, including a single-blind randomized controlled phase 2/3 trial of AZD1222 (ChAdOx1 nCoV-19) in healthy adults. For TCRbeta chain sequencing, PBMC samples from trial participants were taken at day 0 and at day 28 after the second dose. Taken from the germline V gene, the CDR1 and CDR2 loops are MNHEY and SVGAGI. The CDR3 runs 15 amino acids, cysteine and phenylalanine included. CDR3 DNA is the only sequence kept; it has 45 bases, read in frame from the first base. The germline ends are 12 bases apart after V is trimmed by 2 bases and J by 2 bases. The CDR3 regions of human TCRbeta chains were analyzed by immunosequencing. On the authors' methods: Repertoire TCRs were matched against a reference library of SARS-CoV-2-specific TCRs generated with the MIRA antigen-specificity platform. Breadth meant the fraction of unique TCRs that were SARS-CoV-2-associated, whereas depth meant the fraction of total T cells that were SARS-CoV-2-associated. Using the MIRA data, each spike-specific TCR was assigned both to the spike region to which the TCR was reactive and to a CD4 or CD8 class. Log10-transformed breadth and depth values were compared by one-way ANOVA with Sidak's multiple comparisons tests. TCRdb obtained this table from immuneACCESS and retained in-frame rearrangements with V and J assigned. These tables miss some clones; where compared with another copy, unresolved V genes account for less than half of the shortfall, and the remainder is unexplained. From that table come the V and J calls and clone size; the DNA was used to work out D and trimming. Within this sample are under 200,000 clones, with roughly 85% of them counted one time only. Around 1.1% of the sample rests with the top ten.

This chain is built from TRBV6-5 and TRBJ2-5, with the D gene possibly TRBD1 or TRBD2, each one fitting 5 bases. The input for sequencing was peripheral blood, taken 28 days after the second AZD1222 dose. The clonotype comes from an adult who received the AZD1222 COVID-19 vaccine. CDR3 sequence: CASSYPPGPQETQYF. The nucleotides are TGTGCCAGCAGTTACCCCCCGGGGCCACAAGAGACCCAGTACTTC.